The 2 T cell receptor beta chains reported below all come from one sample, sequenced in a study of OX40 agonist ivuxolimab in advanced cancers. The assay was immunoSEQ multiplex PCR, and TCRdb's table has in-frame clones only and misses some. Among tens of thousands of clones listed, approximately 84% were seen once. Specimen: CD4+ or CD8+ T cells sorted from blood, collected in a trial of the OX40 agonist ivuxolimab. All receptors derive from an adult with an advanced solid tumor such as melanoma, head and neck, liver or kidney cancer.

This chain uses TRBV4-1 with TRBJ2-1; D might be TRBD1 (5 bases). V was cut by 3 bases and J by 4 bases, with 7 bases left in between. The CDR3 consists of 13 residues. The germline V gene encodes CDR1 MGHRA and CDR2 YSYEKL. The CDR3 bases are TGCGCCAGCAGCCACAGACAGTACAATGAGCAGTTCTTC. Its translation is CASSHRQYNEQFF.

In its sample, this clone is medium-sized (0.01 to 0.1%). The rearrangement uses TRBV13 and TRBJ2-7; D remains ambiguous. Per the germline V gene, CDR1 is PRHDT and CDR2 is FYEKMQ (reference sequence). Trimming shortened V by 2 bases and J by 4 bases, and 9 bases separated the two germline ends. This CDR3 region has 13 residues. The CDR3 sequence: CASSLQPIYEQYF. Written as DNA, the CDR3 is TGTGCCAGCAGCTTACAGCCCATTTACGAGCAGTACTTC. The full variable domain, rest sourced from reference TRBV13 and TRBJ2-7, is AAGVIQSPRHLIKEKRETATLKCYPIPRHDTVYWYQQGPGQDPQFLISFYEKMQSDKGSIPDRFSAQQFSDYHSELNMSSLELGDSALYFCASSLQPIYEQYFGPGTRLTVT.